This passage covers 6 T cell receptor beta chains from one sample sequenced in a study of radiotherapy plus CTLA-4 blockade in lung cancer. The repertoire was sequenced with immunoSEQ multiplex PCR; TCRdb's copy has only in-frame clones and lacks some. The sample lists about 38,000 clones; roughly 85% were seen once. The specimen comprised peripheral blood, sampled from a patient treated with radiotherapy plus ipilimumab. The receptors stem from a human donor with non-small cell lung cancer whose response to radiotherapy plus ipilimumab could not be evaluated.

This clone has a single count. The chain employs TRBV7-9 and TRBJ1-1, with TRBD1 matching 7 bases. Trimming cost V 6 bases and J 1 base; bases outside gene matches: 8. Germline V CDR1 and CDR2: SEHNR, FQNEAQ (reference sequence). The CDR3 length is 15 residues. CDR3 coding DNA: TGTGCCAGCAGGACGACAGGGTATTCGAACACTGAAGCTTTCTTT. It yields the protein CASRTTGYSNTEAFF. The variable domain in full, with the rest retrieved from reference TRBV7-9 and TRBJ1-1, is DTGVSQNPRHKITKRGQNVTFRCDPISEHNRLYWYRQTLGQGPEFLTYFQNEAQLEKSRLLSDRFSAERPKGSFSTLEIQRTEQGDSAMYLCASRTTGYSNTEAFFGQGTRLTVV.

The V gene is TRBV4-3, the J gene TRBJ2-7, with TRBD1 matching over 9 bases. The J segment lost 6 bases and the V segment lost 4 bases, leaving 10 bases of the junction unmatched. Germline V gene sequence: CDR1 LGHNA, CDR2 YSLEER. The CDR3 is 15 amino acids. CDR3 coding DNA: TGCGCCAGCAGCCGAACCGGGACAGGGACGGGCGAGCAGTACTTC. This gives the protein CASSRTGTGTGEQYF.

The J gene is TRBJ2-7, the V gene TRBV7-3, with 7 bases fitting TRBD2. The V gene's germline CDR1 is SGHTA and CDR2 FQGTGA. This CDR3 spans 15 amino acids. The V and J ends lost 3 bases and 0 bases, in that order; junction bases with no gene match: 5. The CDR3 DNA sequence: TGTGCCAGCAGCTTCTCGGGCGGGAGCTCCTACGAGCAGTACTTC. Translation gives CASSFSGGSSYEQYF.

This sequence joins TRBV11-3 and TRBJ2-1; D possibly corresponds to TRBD2 (7 bases). This CDR3 spans 17 amino acids. Germline assignment: CDR1 SGHNT and CDR2 YENEEA. The V and J ends lost 5 bases and 9 bases respectively, with 26 bases between them. CDR3 amino acids: CASSPPRGEGHTSEQFF. DNA for the CDR3: TGTGCCAGCAGCCCCCCTAGGGGGGAGGGCCATACAAGTGAGCAGTTCTTC.

This clone appeared a single time. The rearrangement joins TRBV11-2 to TRBJ2-7; 13 positions match TRBD2. The V and J ends lost 5 bases and 5 bases, in that order; junction bases with no gene match: 9. This CDR3 contains 16 residues. The V gene's germline CDR1 is SGHAT and CDR2 FQNNGV. The CDR3 protein is CASSRMTSGRRDEQYF. The CDR3 DNA reads as TGTGCCAGCAGCCGGATGACTAGCGGGAGGCGCGACGAGCAGTACTTC.

The CDR3 here is CASSQPIGPFRETQYF. The CDR3 DNA reads TGTGCCAGCAGCCAACCAATTGGGCCCTTTAGGGAGACCCAGTACTTC. The V gene is TRBV14, the J gene TRBJ2-5; D is ambiguous. CDR1 is SGHDN, CDR2 FVKESK, per germline. This CDR3 is built from 16 residues. Trimming removed 2 bases at V and 5 bases at J, with 18 bases between.